This entry lists 17 T cell receptor beta chains sequenced from one sample in a study of early stage breast cancer tumors. Using immunoSEQ multiplex PCR, the repertoire was profiled, and TCRdb retains in-frame clones only, with some absent. The sample consists of about 51,000 clones, around 80% of them appearing once. Sequences were obtained from blood. The receptors stem from a person aged 40-50 years with breast cancer.

This chain connects TRBV6-6 to TRBJ1-6, with a weak D call TRBD1 (5 bases). Germline V gene data show CDR1 as MNHNY and CDR2 as SVGAGI (reference sequence). V lost 6 bases to trimming and J lost 10 bases, with 16 bases between them. The CDR3 loop spans 14 amino acids. The CDR3: CASRLQASQSPLHF. As DNA, the CDR3 is TGTGCCAGCAGATTACAGGCGTCACAGTCACCCCTCCACTTT.

This clone was found once. The rearrangement joins TRBV19 to TRBJ1-2; 7 bases line up with TRBD1. The length of the CDR3 is 13 residues. The germline V gene encodes CDR1 LNHDA and CDR2 SQIVND (reference sequence). V dropped 7 bases and J dropped 3; count of bases not matched to a gene: 5. The CDR3 reads CASKQGNDYGYTF. The DNA for the CDR3 is TGTGCCAGTAAACAGGGGAACGACTATGGCTACACCTTC.

The chain has TRBV7-2 and TRBJ2-1, with D possibly matching TRBD2 (5 bases). There are 15 residues in the CDR3. Germline V gives CDR1 SGHTA, CDR2 FQGNSA. Trimming removed 1 base from V and 0 bases from J, with 7 bases in between. The DNA for the CDR3 is TGTGCCAGCAGCTTAGGGAGGAACTCCTACAATGAGCAGTTCTTC. As protein: CASSLGRNSYNEQFF. The full variable domain, in which reference TRBV7-2 and TRBJ2-1 provide the parts outside the CDR3, is GAGVSQSPSNKVTEKGKDVELRCDPISGHTALYWYRQSLGQGLEFLIYFQGNSAPDKSGLPSDRFSAERTGGSVSTLTIQRTQQEDSAVYLCASSLGRNSYNEQFFGPGTRLTVL.

This chain uses TRBV11-3 with TRBJ2-1; D may be TRBD2 (5 bases). V lost 5 bases, J lost 3 bases, and 11 bases lay in between. The CDR3 consists of 14 residues. CDR1 is SGHNT and CDR2 is YENEEA in the germline V gene. This CDR3 is CASSRASNYNEQFF. The CDR3 bases are TGTGCCAGCAGCCGGGCTAGCAACTACAATGAGCAGTTCTTC.

The chain couples TRBV7-9 to TRBJ2-3; D gene uncertain. The CDR3 runs to 15 residues. Germline V gives CDR1 SEHNR, CDR2 FQNEAQ (reference sequence). V was trimmed by 4 bases and J by 0 bases, leaving 11 bases between them. CDR3 in DNA: TGTGCCAGCAGCTCTATCCTGCCTAGCACAGATACGCAGTATTTT. This encodes CASSSILPSTDTQYF.

The V gene is TRBV5-6, the J gene TRBJ1-5, with 7 positions matching TRBD1. Per germline, CDR1 SGHDT and CDR2 YYEEEE. The junction had 2 bases not matched to a gene; V was cut back by 0 bases and J by 5 bases. CDR3 length equals 14 residues. For the CDR3, the DNA is TGTGCCAGCAGCTTGGGGGACAGTGATCAGCCCCAGCATTTT. This gives the protein CASSLGDSDQPQHF.

The gene calls are TRBV4-1 and TRBJ2-7, with 12 positions matching TRBD2. The junction had 2 bases not matched to a gene; V was cut back by 1 base and J by 4 bases. CDR3 length: 15 amino acids. Germline assignment: CDR1 MGHRA and CDR2 YSYEKL. The CDR3 reads CASSQGLAGVYEQYF. The CDR3 bases are TGCGCCAGCAGCCAAGGACTAGCGGGAGTATACGAGCAGTACTTC.

The chain uses TRBV18 and TRBJ2-1; possible D gene TRBD1, 6 bases. The germline V gene has CDR1 KGHSH and CDR2 LQKENI. V dropped 1 base and J dropped 6 bases, with 13 bases sitting between them. The CDR3 consists of 15 residues. The chain's CDR3 is CASSPRPGEGNEQFF. The CDR3 coding sequence is TGTGCCAGCTCACCACGTCCAGGGGAAGGCAATGAGCAGTTCTTC.

V and J are TRBV29-1 and TRBJ2-2; D remains ambiguous. Between the trimmed V and J ends, which lost 7 bases and 0 bases, there was a span of 9 bases. This CDR3 spans 13 amino acids. Germline CDR1 and CDR2: SQVTM and ANQGSEA. The CDR3 is CSATETNTGELFF. CDR3 DNA sequence: TGCAGCGCCACAGAAACGAACACCGGGGAGCTGTTTTTT.

This sequence joins TRBV7-2 and TRBJ2-2; D possibly matches TRBD1 or TRBD2 (5 bases each). CDR1 SGHTA and CDR2 FQGNSA come from the germline V gene. The CDR3 consists of 17 residues. With 5 bases removed from V and 0 bases from J, the gap between germline ends came to 16 bases. This CDR3 is CASSLFTGTANTGELFF. CDR3 bases: TGTGCCAGCAGCCTTTTTACCGGGACCGCGAACACCGGGGAGCTGTTTTTT.

The chain carries TRBV2 and TRBJ2-7; TRBD2 matches at 7 bases. This CDR3 contains 14 residues. Germline V lookup: CDR1 SNHLY, CDR2 FYNNEI. J was trimmed by 2 bases and V by 7 bases; bases with no gene match: 8. CDR3 region: CASTSGLAAYEQYF. The CDR3 nucleotides read TGTGCCAGCACGAGTGGGCTAGCGGCCTACGAGCAGTACTTC.

The J gene is TRBJ1-1, the V gene TRBV6-1; maybe TRBD1 (5 bases). Germline loops: CDR1 MNHNS, CDR2 SASEGT. Trimming took off 4 bases at V and 0 bases at J, with 18 bases between the two ends. This CDR3 has 17 amino acids. Written as DNA, the CDR3 is TGTGCCAGCAGTGGTGGGGCAGGAATCGCTTTGAACACTGAAGCTTTCTTT. Protein: CASSGGAGIALNTEAFF.

There are a few counts of this clone. The rearrangement uses TRBV19 and TRBJ1-3; D unresolved. Trimming left V 2 bases short and J 9 bases short, with 5 bases between. The CDR3 contains 11 residues. Per the germline V gene, CDR1 is LNHDA and CDR2 is SQIVND (reference sequence). The CDR3 region is CASSISGTIYF. CDR3 DNA: TGTGCCAGTAGTATATCCGGCACCATATATTTT.

The chain is built from TRBV5-3 and TRBJ2-1, with D possibly being TRBD1 (5 bases). TRBV5-3 is sorted into the ORF group, with uncertain function. V shed 0 bases and J shed 13 bases, with 8 bases lying between them. This CDR3 region has 11 residues. The CDR3 is CARSLEGPQFF. As DNA, the CDR3 is TGTGCCAGAAGCTTGGAGGGGCCCCAGTTCTTC.

The chain uses TRBV5-1 and TRBJ1-1, with TRBD1 matching over 8 bases. Trimming removed 3 bases from V and 6 bases from J; junction bases left unmatched: 10. This CDR3 is built from 15 residues. Germline CDR1 reads SGHRS; CDR2 reads YFSETQ. CDR3 region: CASSSTGARLAEAFF. CDR3 sequence (DNA): TGCGCCAGCAGCTCGACAGGGGCGCGTCTCGCTGAAGCTTTCTTT.

Here the CDR3 reads CSVEYPNGNTIYF. In DNA, the CDR3 is TGCAGCGTTGAATACCCAAATGGAAACACCATATATTTT. The V and J genes are TRBV29-1 and TRBJ1-3; no reliable D call. V shed 2 bases and J shed 3 bases, with 8 bases lying between them. This CDR3 is built from 13 residues. Germline CDR1 is SQVTM and CDR2 is ANQGSEA. The full variable domain, completed using reference TRBV29-1 and TRBJ1-3, is SAVISQKPSRDICQRGTSLTIQCQVDSQVTMMFWYRQQPGQSLTLIATANQGSEATYESGFVIDKFPISRPNLTFSTLTVSNMSPEDSSIYLCSVEYPNGNTIYFGEGSWLTVV.

This rearrangement joins TRBV19 to TRBJ2-5; 7 bases align to TRBD1. This CDR3 has 15 amino acids. Germline values: CDR1 LNHDA, CDR2 SQIVND (reference sequence). The trim removed 1 base at V and 2 bases at J, leaving 4 bases unmatched. In DNA form, the CDR3 reads TGTGCCAGTAGTATAGCTCAGACAGGGCAAGAGACCCAGTACTTC. Translated, it gives CASSIAQTGQETQYF.